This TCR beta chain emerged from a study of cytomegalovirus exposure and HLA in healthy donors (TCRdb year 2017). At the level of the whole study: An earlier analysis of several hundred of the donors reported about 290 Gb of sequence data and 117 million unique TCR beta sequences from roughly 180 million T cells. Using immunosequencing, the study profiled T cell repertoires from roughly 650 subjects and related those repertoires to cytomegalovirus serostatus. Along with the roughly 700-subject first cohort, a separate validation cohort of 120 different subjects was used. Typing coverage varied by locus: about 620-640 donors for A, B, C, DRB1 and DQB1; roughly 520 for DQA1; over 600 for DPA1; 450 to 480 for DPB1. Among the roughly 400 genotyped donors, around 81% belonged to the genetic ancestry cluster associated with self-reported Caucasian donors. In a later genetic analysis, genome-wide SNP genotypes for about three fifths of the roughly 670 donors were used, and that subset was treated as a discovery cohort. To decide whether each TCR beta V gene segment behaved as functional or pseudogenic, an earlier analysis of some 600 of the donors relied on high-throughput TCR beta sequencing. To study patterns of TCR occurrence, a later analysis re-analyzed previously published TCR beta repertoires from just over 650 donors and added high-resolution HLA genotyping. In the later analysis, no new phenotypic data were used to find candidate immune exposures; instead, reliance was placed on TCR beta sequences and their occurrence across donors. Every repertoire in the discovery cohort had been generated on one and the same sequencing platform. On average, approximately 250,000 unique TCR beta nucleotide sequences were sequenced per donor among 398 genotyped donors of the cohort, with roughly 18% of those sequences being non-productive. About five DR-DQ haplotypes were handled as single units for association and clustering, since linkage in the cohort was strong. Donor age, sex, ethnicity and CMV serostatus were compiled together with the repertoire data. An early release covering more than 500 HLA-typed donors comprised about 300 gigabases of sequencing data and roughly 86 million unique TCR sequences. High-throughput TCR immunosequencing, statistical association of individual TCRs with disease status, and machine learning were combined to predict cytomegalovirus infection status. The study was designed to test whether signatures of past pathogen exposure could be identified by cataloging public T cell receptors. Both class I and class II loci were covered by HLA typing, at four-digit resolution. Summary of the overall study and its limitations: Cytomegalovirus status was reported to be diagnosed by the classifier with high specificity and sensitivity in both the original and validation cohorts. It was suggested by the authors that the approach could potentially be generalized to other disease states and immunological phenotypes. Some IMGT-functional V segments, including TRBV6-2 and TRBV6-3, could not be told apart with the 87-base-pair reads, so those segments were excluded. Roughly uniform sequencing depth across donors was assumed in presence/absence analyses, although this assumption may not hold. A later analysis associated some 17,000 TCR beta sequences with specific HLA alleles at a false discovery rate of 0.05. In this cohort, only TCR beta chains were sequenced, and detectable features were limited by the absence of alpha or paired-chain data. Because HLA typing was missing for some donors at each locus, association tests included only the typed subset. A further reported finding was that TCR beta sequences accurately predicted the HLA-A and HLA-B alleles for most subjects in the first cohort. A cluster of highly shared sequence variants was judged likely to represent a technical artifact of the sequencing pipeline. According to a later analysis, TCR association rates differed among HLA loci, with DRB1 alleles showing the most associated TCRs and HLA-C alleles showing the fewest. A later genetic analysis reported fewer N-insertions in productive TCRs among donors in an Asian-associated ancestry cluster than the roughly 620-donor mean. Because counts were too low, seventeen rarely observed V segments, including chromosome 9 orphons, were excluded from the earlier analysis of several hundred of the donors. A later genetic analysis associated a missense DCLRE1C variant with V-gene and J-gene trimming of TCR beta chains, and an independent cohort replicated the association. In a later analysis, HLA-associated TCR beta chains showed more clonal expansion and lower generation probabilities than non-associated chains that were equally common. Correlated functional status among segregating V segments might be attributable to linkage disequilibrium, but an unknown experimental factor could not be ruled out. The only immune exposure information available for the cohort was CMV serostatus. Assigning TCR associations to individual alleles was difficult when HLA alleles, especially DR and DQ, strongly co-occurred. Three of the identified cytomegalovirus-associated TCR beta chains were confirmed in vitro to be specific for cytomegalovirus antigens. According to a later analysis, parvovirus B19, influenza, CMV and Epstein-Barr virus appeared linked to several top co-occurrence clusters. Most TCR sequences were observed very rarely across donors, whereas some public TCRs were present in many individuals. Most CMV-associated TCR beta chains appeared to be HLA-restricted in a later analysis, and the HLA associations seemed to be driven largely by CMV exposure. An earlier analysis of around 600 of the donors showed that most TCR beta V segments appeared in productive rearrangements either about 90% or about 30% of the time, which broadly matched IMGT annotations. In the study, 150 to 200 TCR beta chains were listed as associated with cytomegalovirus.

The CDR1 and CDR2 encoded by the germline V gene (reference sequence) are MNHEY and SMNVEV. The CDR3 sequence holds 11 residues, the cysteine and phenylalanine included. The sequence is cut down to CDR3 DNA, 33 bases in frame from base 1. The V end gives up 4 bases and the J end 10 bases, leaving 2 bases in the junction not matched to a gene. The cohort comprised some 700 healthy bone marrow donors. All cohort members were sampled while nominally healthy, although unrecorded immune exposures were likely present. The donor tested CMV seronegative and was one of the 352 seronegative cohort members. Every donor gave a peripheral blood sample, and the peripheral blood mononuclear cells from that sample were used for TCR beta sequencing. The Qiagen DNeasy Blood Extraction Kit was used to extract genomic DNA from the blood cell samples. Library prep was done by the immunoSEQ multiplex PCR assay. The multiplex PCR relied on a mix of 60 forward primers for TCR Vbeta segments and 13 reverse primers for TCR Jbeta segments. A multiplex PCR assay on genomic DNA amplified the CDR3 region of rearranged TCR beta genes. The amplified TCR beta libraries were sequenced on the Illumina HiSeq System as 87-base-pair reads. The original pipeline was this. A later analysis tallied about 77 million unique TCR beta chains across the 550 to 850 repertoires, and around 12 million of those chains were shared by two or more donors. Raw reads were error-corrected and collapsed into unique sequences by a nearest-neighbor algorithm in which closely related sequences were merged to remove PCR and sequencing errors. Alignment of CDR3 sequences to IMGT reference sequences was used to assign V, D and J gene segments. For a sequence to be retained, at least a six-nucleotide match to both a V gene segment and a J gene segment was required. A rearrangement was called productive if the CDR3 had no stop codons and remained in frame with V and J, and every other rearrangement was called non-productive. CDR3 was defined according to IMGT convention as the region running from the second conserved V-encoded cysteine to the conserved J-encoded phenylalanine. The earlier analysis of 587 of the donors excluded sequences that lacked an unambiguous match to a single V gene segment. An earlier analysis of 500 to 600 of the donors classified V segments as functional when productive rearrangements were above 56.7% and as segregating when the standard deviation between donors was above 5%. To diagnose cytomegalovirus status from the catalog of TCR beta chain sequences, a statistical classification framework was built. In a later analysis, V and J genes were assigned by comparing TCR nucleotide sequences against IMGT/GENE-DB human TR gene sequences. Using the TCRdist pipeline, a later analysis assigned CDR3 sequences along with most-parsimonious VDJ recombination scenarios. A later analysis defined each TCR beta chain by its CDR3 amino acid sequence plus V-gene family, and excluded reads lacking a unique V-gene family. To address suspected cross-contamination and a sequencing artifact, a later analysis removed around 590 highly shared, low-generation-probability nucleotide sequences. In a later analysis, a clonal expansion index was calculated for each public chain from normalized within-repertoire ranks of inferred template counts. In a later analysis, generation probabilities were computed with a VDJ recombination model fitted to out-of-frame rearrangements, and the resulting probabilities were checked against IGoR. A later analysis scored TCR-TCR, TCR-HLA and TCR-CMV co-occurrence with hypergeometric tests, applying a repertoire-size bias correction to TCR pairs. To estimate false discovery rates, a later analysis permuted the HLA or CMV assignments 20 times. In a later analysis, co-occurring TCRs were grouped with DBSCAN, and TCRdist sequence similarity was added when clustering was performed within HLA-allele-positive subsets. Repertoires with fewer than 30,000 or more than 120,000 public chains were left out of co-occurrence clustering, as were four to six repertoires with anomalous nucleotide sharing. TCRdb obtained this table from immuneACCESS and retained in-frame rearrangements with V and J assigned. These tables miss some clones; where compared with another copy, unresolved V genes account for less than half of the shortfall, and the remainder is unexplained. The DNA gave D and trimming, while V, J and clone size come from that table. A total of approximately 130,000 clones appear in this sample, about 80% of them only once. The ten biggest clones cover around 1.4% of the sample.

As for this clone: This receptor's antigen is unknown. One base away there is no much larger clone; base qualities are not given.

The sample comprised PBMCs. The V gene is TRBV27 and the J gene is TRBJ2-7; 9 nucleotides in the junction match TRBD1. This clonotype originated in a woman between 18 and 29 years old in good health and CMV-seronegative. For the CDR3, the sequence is CASSSTGGQYF. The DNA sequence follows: TGTGCCAGCAGTTCGACAGGGGGACAGTACTTC.